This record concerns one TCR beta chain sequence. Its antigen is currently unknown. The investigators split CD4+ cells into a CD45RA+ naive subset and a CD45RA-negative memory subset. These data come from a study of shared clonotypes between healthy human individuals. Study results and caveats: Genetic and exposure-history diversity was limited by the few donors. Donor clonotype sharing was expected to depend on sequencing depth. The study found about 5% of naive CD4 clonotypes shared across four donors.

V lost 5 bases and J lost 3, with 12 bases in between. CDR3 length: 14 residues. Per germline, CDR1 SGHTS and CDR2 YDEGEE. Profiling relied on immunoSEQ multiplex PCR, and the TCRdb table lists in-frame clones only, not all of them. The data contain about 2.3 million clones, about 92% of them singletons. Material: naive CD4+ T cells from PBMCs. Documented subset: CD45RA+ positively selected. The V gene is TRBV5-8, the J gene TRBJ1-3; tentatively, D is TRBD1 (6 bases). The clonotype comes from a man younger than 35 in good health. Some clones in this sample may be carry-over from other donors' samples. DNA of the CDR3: TGTGCCAGCAGGCAGGGGCGAGTTGGAAACACCATATATTTT. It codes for CASRQGRVGNTIYF.